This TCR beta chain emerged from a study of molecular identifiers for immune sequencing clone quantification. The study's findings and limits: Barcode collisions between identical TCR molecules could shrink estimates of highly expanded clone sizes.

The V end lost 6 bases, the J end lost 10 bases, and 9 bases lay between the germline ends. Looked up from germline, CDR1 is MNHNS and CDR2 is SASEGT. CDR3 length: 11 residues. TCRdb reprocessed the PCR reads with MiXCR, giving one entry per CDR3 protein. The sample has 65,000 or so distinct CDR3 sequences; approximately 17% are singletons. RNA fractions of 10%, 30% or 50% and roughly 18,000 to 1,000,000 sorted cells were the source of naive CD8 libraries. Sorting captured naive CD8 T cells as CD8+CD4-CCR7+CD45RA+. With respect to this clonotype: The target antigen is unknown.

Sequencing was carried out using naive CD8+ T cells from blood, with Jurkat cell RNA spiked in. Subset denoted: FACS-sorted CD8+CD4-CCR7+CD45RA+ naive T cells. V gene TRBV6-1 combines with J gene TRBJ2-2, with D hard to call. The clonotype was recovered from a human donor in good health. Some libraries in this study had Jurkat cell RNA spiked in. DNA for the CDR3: TGTGCCAGCAGCGCCATAACGGAGCTGTTTTTT. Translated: CASSAITELFF.